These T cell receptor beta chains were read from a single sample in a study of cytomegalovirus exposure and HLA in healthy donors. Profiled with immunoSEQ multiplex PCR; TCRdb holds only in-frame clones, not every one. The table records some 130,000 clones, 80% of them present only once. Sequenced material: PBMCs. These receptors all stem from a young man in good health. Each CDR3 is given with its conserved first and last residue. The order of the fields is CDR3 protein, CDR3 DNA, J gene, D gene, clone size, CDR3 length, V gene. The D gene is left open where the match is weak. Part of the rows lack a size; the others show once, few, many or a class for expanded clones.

CDR3: CASSQGTGRSNEKLFF
DNA: TGTGCCAGCAGTCAAGGGACAGGAAGATCTAATGAAAAACTGTTTTTT
J: TRBJ1-4
D: TRBD1
size: -
length: 16
V: TRBV2

CDR3: CASMPSSGHYNEQFF
DNA: TGTGCCAGCATGCCCTCTAGCGGCCACTACAATGAGCAGTTCTTC
J: TRBJ2-1
D: TRBD2
size: once
length: 15
V: TRBV7-2

CDR3: CAWSATDYQETQYF
DNA: TGTGCCTGGAGCGCGACTGATTACCAAGAGACCCAGTACTTC
J: TRBJ2-5
D: -
size: -
length: 14
V: TRBV30

CDR3: CASSSLAGGPDTQYF
DNA: TGCGCCAGCTCCTCGCTAGCGGGGGGGCCAGATACGCAGTATTTT
J: TRBJ2-3
D: TRBD2
size: -
length: 15
V: TRBV5-1

CDR3: CAWSSSAWDSAMNTEAFF
DNA: TGTGCCTGGAGTAGCTCGGCTTGGGACAGTGCAATGAACACTGAAGCTTTCTTT
J: TRBJ1-1
D: TRBD1
size: -
length: 18
V: TRBV30

CDR3: CATSREGGYNEQFF
DNA: TGTGCCACCAGCAGGGAGGGGGGGTACAATGAGCAGTTCTTC
J: TRBJ2-1
D: -
size: -
length: 14
V: TRBV15

CDR3: CASSQDLGTGVEKLFF
DNA: TGCGCCAGCAGCCAAGATCTTGGGACAGGGGTTGAAAAACTGTTTTTT
J: TRBJ1-4
D: TRBD1
size: -
length: 16
V: TRBV5-4

CDR3: CASSLKLGDGELFF
DNA: TGTGCCAGCAGCTTAAAATTGGGAGACGGGGAGCTGTTTTTT
J: TRBJ2-2
D: -
size: -
length: 14
V: TRBV7-3

CDR3: CVRSLAGGRALGLRDTQYF
DNA: TGTGTCAGAAGCTTAGCGGGGGGGAGGGCCCTGGGGCTTAGAGATACGCAGTATTTT
J: TRBJ2-3
D: -
size: -
length: 19
V: TRBV7-5

CDR3: CASSSPVIHRGGEKLFF
DNA: TGTGCCAGCAGCTCACCTGTAATACACAGGGGGGGAGAAAAACTGTTTTTT
J: TRBJ1-4
D: TRBD1
size: -
length: 17
V: TRBV7-9